Reported below is one T cell receptor (beta chain). Antigen unknown. The source of the sample is a study of T cell responses to AZD1222 COVID-19 vaccine. Broader study findings: Two AZD1222 administrations were followed by greater Spike-specific TCR breadth and depth. Unmutated variant regions are reportedly the target of nearly half of TCRs that are spike-specific.

Generated by immunoSEQ multiplex PCR, the TCRdb table keeps only in-frame clones and is missing some. This repertoire shows roughly 200,000 clones, approximately 91% found once; its top ten account for under 2%. J lost 4 bases, V lost 6 bases, and 17 bases had no gene match. The germline V gene has CDR1 SNHLY and CDR2 FYNNEI. This CDR3 comprises 18 residues. Second-dose schedules of about 4 or about 12 weeks were combined. This sequence was found in an adult who received the AZD1222 COVID-19 vaccine. The material was peripheral blood, obtained 28 days after the second AZD1222 dose. This chain uses TRBV2 with TRBJ2-2; TRBD2 agrees at 7 bases. CDR3 nucleotides: TGTGCCAGCAGGGAACGTGGGGCGGGAGACGTAGGCACCGGGGAGCTGTTTTTT. Translation: CASRERGAGDVGTGELFF.